The 24 T cell receptor beta chains reported below all come from one sample, sequenced in a study of multiple sclerosis patients with progressive multifocal leukoencephalopathy. Measured with immunoSEQ multiplex PCR; TCRdb has only the in-frame clones, and not every one. Of 30,000 or so clones detected, around 89% appear once; the ten largest clones hold about 1.3%. Time point indicated: about a year of natalizumab therapy. This specimen was PBMCs, taken from a patient treated with natalizumab. Receptors originate from a human donor with multiple sclerosis.

The chain uses TRBV9 and TRBJ1-1; a weak D match, TRBD1 (5 bases). CDR1 and CDR2 from the germline V gene are SGDLS and YYNGEE. Trimming shortened V by 3 bases and J by 0 bases, and 6 bases separated the two germline ends. The CDR3 runs 13 residues. CDR3 loop: CASSGDLNTEAFF. CDR3 coding DNA: TGTGCCAGCAGCGGGGACCTGAACACTGAAGCTTTCTTT.

The rearrangement links TRBV5-6 to TRBJ2-7; D perhaps matches TRBD1 (5 bases). Germline CDR1 reads SGHDT; CDR2 reads YYEEEE. The V and J ends lost 0 bases and 3 bases respectively, with 10 bases between them. The CDR3 sequence is 14 residues long. Here the CDR3 DNA reads TGTGCCAGCAGCTTGGCGTTGGACATCTACGAGCAGTACTTC. This sequence encodes CASSLALDIYEQYF. Combining the CDR3 with reference TRBV5-6 and TRBJ2-7 gives the whole variable domain DAGVTQSPTHLIKTRGQQVTLRCSPKSGHDTVSWYQQALGQGPQFIFQYYEEEERQRGNFPDRFSGHQFPNYSSELNVNALLLGDSALYLCASSLALDIYEQYFGPGTRLTVT.

The chain employs TRBV7-9 and TRBJ1-1; D ambiguous. Germline V lookup: CDR1 SEHNR, CDR2 FQNEAQ (reference sequence). The length of the CDR3 is 14 residues. With 3 bases removed from V and 1 base from J, the gap between germline ends came to 9 bases. CDR3 nucleotide sequence: TGTGCCAGCAGCTTGGTGATGCCGAACACTGAAGCTTTCTTT. It is translated as CASSLVMPNTEAFF. The full variable domain, with the rest looked up from reference TRBV7-9 and TRBJ1-1, is DTGVSQNPRHKITKRGQNVTFRCDPISEHNRLYWYRQTLGQGPEFLTYFQNEAQLEKSRLLSDRFSAERPKGSFSTLEIQRTEQGDSAMYLCASSLVMPNTEAFFGQGTRLTVV.

CDR3 region: CASSSTGLSSYEQYF. CDR3 DNA: TGTGCCAGCAGCTCGACAGGGCTGAGCTCCTACGAGCAGTACTTC. V gene TRBV7-2 combines with J gene TRBJ2-7, with 7 nucleotides matching TRBD1. The length of the CDR3 is 15 residues. J gave up 0 bases and V 4 bases, and 6 bases lay outside the gene matches. Per the germline V gene, CDR1 is SGHTA and CDR2 is FQGNSA.

V and J are TRBV4-1 and TRBJ2-7; D tentatively reads TRBD1 or TRBD2 (5 bases each). Between the trimmed V and J ends, which lost 3 bases and 5 bases, there was a span of 11 bases. Germline loops: CDR1 MGHRA, CDR2 YSYEKL. The CDR3 loop spans 13 amino acids. The DNA of the CDR3 is TGCGCCAGCAGCCAGATGGGGGTCGACGAGCAGTACTTC. Encoded protein: CASSQMGVDEQYF.

V is TRBV2 and J is TRBJ2-6, with TRBD2 as a possible D gene (5 bases). The CDR3 extends over 17 amino acids. Trimming took off 3 bases at V and 0 bases at J, with 12 bases between the two ends. CDR1 SNHLY and CDR2 FYNNEI come from the germline V gene. The DNA for the CDR3 is TGTGCCAGCAGTGAGCCGGGATCGGCCTCTGGGGCCAACGTCCTGACTTTC. It is translated as CASSEPGSASGANVLTF.

The V call is TRBV6-5, the J call TRBJ1-6, with D unresolved. V dropped 2 bases and J dropped 9 bases, with 8 bases sitting between them. This CDR3 has 13 amino acids. Germline lookup yields CDR1 MNHEY and CDR2 SVGAGI. CDR3 bases: TGTGCCAGCAGTTACGATGGATTTTCACCCCTCCACTTT. The encoded protein is CASSYDGFSPLHF.

This sequence joins TRBV10-2 and TRBJ1-1, with D uncertain. Per germline, CDR1 WSHSY and CDR2 SAAADI. Between the trimmed V and J ends, which lost 0 bases and 5 bases, there was a span of 13 bases. The CDR3 is made up of 15 amino acids. CDR3 sequence: CASSESPNERTEAFF. DNA of the CDR3: TGCGCCAGCAGTGAGTCACCCAATGAGCGAACTGAAGCTTTCTTT.

The gene calls are TRBV9 and TRBJ1-4; 10 positions agree with TRBD1. The CDR3 consists of 14 residues. Trimming cost V 6 bases and J 7 bases; bases outside gene matches: 6. Germline CDR1 SGDLS, CDR2 YYNGEE. The CDR3 DNA reads TGTGCCAGCACCCTAGGACAGGGGGGTGAAAAACTGTTTTTT. Residues: CASTLGQGGEKLFF.

J is TRBJ1-3 and V is TRBV19, with a tentative D call TRBD1 (5 bases). V shed 5 bases and J shed 4 bases, with 12 bases lying between them. Germline V gene data show CDR1 as LNHDA and CDR2 as SQIVND (reference sequence). CDR3 length: 14 amino acids. CDR3 sequence: CASSFRDAGNTIYF. The CDR3 DNA sequence: TGTGCCAGTAGTTTCCGGGACGCCGGAAACACCATATATTTT.

The J gene is TRBJ1-1, the V gene TRBV19, with D tentatively TRBD1 (6 bases). In germline, CDR1 is LNHDA, CDR2 SQIVND (reference sequence). V shed 6 bases and J shed 7 bases, with 15 bases lying between them. The CDR3 has 13 amino acids. CDR3 DNA: TGTGCCAGTAGGCCCGGGGGGCGTGTTGAAGCTTTCTTT. This translates into CASRPGGRVEAFF.

V is TRBV9 and J is TRBJ2-7, with D uncertain. CDR1 and CDR2 (germline): SGDLS, YYNGEE. The CDR3 runs to 16 residues. Trimming cost V 0 bases and J 2 bases, with 15 bases left between them. The CDR3 nucleotides are TGTGCCAGCAGCGTAGCCCCCGGGTCCAGAACCTACGAGCAGTACTTC. Protein product: CASSVAPGSRTYEQYF.

The chain has TRBV2 and TRBJ2-2; D is undetermined. The CDR3 loop spans 12 amino acids. Germline-derived CDR1 and CDR2 are SNHLY and FYNNEI. Trimming removed 6 bases at V and 3 bases at J, with 5 bases between. DNA of the CDR3: TGTGCCAGCAGACAAGACACCGGGGAGCTGTTTTTT. It yields the protein CASRQDTGELFF.

V usage is TRBV7-9 and J usage is TRBJ2-7; perhaps TRBD1 as D (6 bases). The CDR3 has 17 residues. Trimming cost V 4 bases and J 3 bases, with 22 bases left between them. Germline V CDR1 and CDR2: SEHNR, FQNEAQ (reference sequence). The CDR3 nucleotides read TGTGCCAGCAGCTACCATAGCCCAATTTGGGGGCTCTACGAGCAGTACTTC. Protein product: CASSYHSPIWGLYEQYF.

CDR3 residues: CASSSQLGNEQFF. The CDR3 region has the DNA TGTGCCAGCAGTTCCCAACTGGGCAATGAGCAGTTCTTC. The chain links TRBV6-5 to TRBJ2-1; D uncertain. Per the germline V gene, CDR1 is MNHEY and CDR2 is SVGAGI. This CDR3 is 13 amino acids long. The V and J ends lost 4 bases and 6 bases respectively, with 10 bases between them.

V and J are TRBV6-6 and TRBJ2-5; 7 bases fit TRBD1. The J call is uncertain, as TRBJ2-7 better fits the DNA end. The CDR3 extends over 14 amino acids. The germline V gene encodes CDR1 MNHNY and CDR2 SVGAGI (reference sequence). The CDR3 is CASERDSLSYEQYF. The CDR3 coding sequence is TGTGCCAGCGAGAGGGACAGTCTCTCCTACGAGCAGTACTTC.

This chain joins TRBV18 and TRBJ1-1; D ambiguous. Trimming removed 5 bases from V and 1 base from J, with 8 bases in between. The CDR3 has 13 residues. Germline-derived CDR1 and CDR2 are KGHSH and LQKENI. CDR3 in amino acids: CASSSKRNTEAFF. The CDR3 DNA reads TGTGCCAGCTCATCAAAGCGGAACACTGAAGCTTTCTTT.

The CDR3 loop is CASSPAGTVYGYTF. The CDR3 coding sequence is TGTGCCAGCAGTCCAGCGGGAACAGTCTATGGCTACACCTTC. The V gene is TRBV6-5, the J gene TRBJ1-2, with no clear D. There are 14 residues in the CDR3. The V end was cut by 5 bases, the J end by 4 bases, with 14 bases between. CDR1 MNHEY and CDR2 SVGAGI come from the germline V gene.

The rearrangement joins TRBV7-9 to TRBJ1-2, with a possible D match to TRBD1 (5 bases). This CDR3 has 12 residues. CDR1 and CDR2 from the germline V gene are SEHNR and FQNEAQ (reference sequence). V dropped 1 base and J dropped 5 bases, with 5 bases sitting between them. CDR3 amino acids: CASSLGTYGYTF. In DNA, the CDR3 is TGTGCCAGCAGCTTAGGGACATATGGCTACACCTTC.

The chain recombines TRBV5-1 with TRBJ1-4; TRBD1 might be the D (5 bases). Germline V gives CDR1 SGHRS, CDR2 YFSETQ. The ends were cut back, 2 bases at V and 0 bases at J, with 5 bases in the middle. CDR3 length equals 14 residues. The CDR3 is CASSLQATNEKLFF. The CDR3 region has the DNA TGCGCCAGCAGCTTACAGGCAACTAATGAAAAACTGTTTTTT.

V is TRBV6-5 and J is TRBJ2-5, with D perhaps assigned TRBD1 or TRBD2 (5 bases each). The end of the DNA is better explained by TRBJ2-7, so the J call may be wrong. This CDR3 spans 16 amino acids. CDR1 and CDR2 from the germline V gene are MNHEY and SVGAGI. The CDR3 nucleotides read TGTGCCAGCAGTTACACAACCGGGACCCCCCCCTACGAGCAGTACTTC. It specifies CASSYTTGTPPYEQYF.

The V and J genes are TRBV6-4 and TRBJ1-2; D is perhaps TRBD1 (5 bases). This CDR3 comprises 15 residues. V lost 0 bases and J lost 5, with 13 bases in between. Germline V gene sequence: CDR1 MRHNA, CDR2 SNTAGT. The CDR3 region has the DNA TGTGCCAGCAGTGACTCTCCGAGGGACCAGTATGGCTACACCTTC. It codes for CASSDSPRDQYGYTF.

The chain carries TRBV15 and TRBJ1-1, with unresolved D. Germline values: CDR1 LNHNV, CDR2 YYDKDF (reference sequence). This CDR3 spans 16 amino acids. The V end was cut by 0 bases, the J end by 4 bases, with 15 bases between. The CDR3, as DNA: TGTGCCACCAGCAGAGATCCCAAGGCGGGCCGCACTGAAGCTTTCTTT. Its protein product is CATSRDPKAGRTEAFF. Using reference TRBV15 and TRBJ1-1 for the parts outside the CDR3, the full variable domain is DAMVIQNPRYQVTQFGKPVTLSCSQTLNHNVMYWYQQKSSQAPKLLFHYYDKDFNNEADTPDNFQSRRPNTSFCFLDIRSPGLGDTAMYLCATSRDPKAGRTEAFFGQGTRLTVV.

V usage is TRBV2 and J usage is TRBJ1-1; maybe TRBD1 (5 bases). V was pared by 5 bases and J by 1 base, with 8 bases between. The CDR3 is 13 amino acids. From germline, CDR1 is SNHLY and CDR2 FYNNEI. The CDR3 reads CASSIGQNTEAFF. The CDR3 coding sequence is TGTGCCAGCAGTATAGGACAGAACACTGAAGCTTTCTTT.